The subject of this entry is one T cell receptor beta chain. These data belong to a study of CD8 T cells in Susac syndrome. Isolation of CD8+ and CD4+ T cells was performed negatively, whereas enrichment of TEMRA cells was done by FACS. The V gene's germline CDR1 is LGHDT and CDR2 YNNKEL (reference sequence). Trimming pared 4 bases from V and 0 bases from J, leaving 10 bases between. This CDR3 spans 15 amino acids. It was with random hexamers that about 0.45 to 1 ug RNA was reverse transcribed. The authors amplified TCR beta CDR3 across 54 Vbeta and 13 Jbeta using immunoSEQ multiplex PCR. One entry per CDR3 protein results from TCRdb running MiXCR on the immunoSEQ multiplex PCR reads. Here the sample spans 250,000 to 300,000 distinct CDR3 sequences, about 82% being singletons.

The chain uses TRBV3-1 and TRBJ1-3; D call uncertain. Sequencing used CD8+ T cells from PBMCs. The receptor's source is a human donor with multiple sclerosis. In DNA, the CDR3 is TGTGCCAGCAGCCCGACTCAAAGCTCTGGAAACACCATATATTTT. Its protein product is CASSPTQSSGNTIYF.